Below, 28 T cell receptor beta chains from the same sample are listed, as sequenced in a study of beta chain features in type 1 diabetes. Whole-study results and caveats: Shorter TCRB CDR3s, moderately but significantly so, were found in Type 1 diabetes patients in all four CD4+ subsets.

The antigens these receptors bind are not known. TCRB transcripts that were expressed got sequenced, as all of the isolated RNA had been reverse transcribed. The repertoire was sequenced with immunoSEQ multiplex PCR; TCRdb's copy has only in-frame clones and lacks some. This table has approximately 260,000 clones, roughly 22% appearing once. The specimen sequenced was naive CD4+ T cells from blood. All receptors come from a woman aged 40 to 49 with type 1 diabetes.

Only a few counts were recorded for this clone. V is TRBV5-1 and J is TRBJ2-2; tentative D call: TRBD2 (5 bases). Per the germline V gene, CDR1 is SGHRS and CDR2 is YFSETQ. Between the trimmed V and J ends, which lost 4 bases and 1 base, there was a span of 11 bases. The CDR3 consists of 15 residues. This chain's CDR3 is CASSVTEGNTGELFF. DNA for the CDR3: TGCGCCAGCAGCGTAACTGAGGGGAACACCGGGGAGCTGTTTTTT.

This clone came up a few times. The rearrangement uses TRBV30 and TRBJ1-1; D not certain. The CDR3 loop spans 15 amino acids. Germline CDR1 GTSNPN, CDR2 SVGIG (reference sequence). V was cut by 0 bases and J by 1 base, with 12 bases left in between. The CDR3 DNA follows: TGTGCCTGGAGTGTACCGGGATTGGGGAACACTGAAGCTTTCTTT. Translated, it gives CAWSVPGLGNTEAFF.

The chain uses TRBV2 and TRBJ2-1; the match to TRBD2 covers 9 bases. In germline, CDR1 is SNHLY, CDR2 FYNNEI. V lost 5 bases, J lost 7 bases, and 6 bases stayed unmatched. The CDR3 consists of 14 residues. The CDR3 is CASSKRGALNEQFF. In DNA form, the CDR3 reads TGTGCCAGCAGTAAGCGGGGGGCACTGAATGAGCAGTTCTTC.

This chain uses TRBV29-1 with TRBJ1-1, with D unresolved. With 6 bases removed from V and 1 base from J, the gap between germline ends came to 6 bases. Germline V CDR1 and CDR2: SQVTM, ANQGSEA. There are 11 residues in the CDR3. The CDR3 reads CSVLRNTEAFF. CDR3 sequence (DNA): TGCAGCGTCCTCAGGAACACTGAAGCTTTCTTT.

This clone was seen more than once but under ten times. V and J are TRBV29-1 and TRBJ1-1; 7 bases align to TRBD1. In germline, CDR1 is SQVTM, CDR2 ANQGSEA. The CDR3 runs to 15 residues. The trim removed 3 bases at V and 0 bases at J, leaving 7 bases unmatched. CDR3 region: CSVEWGTAMNTEAFF. The CDR3 DNA reads as TGCAGCGTTGAGTGGGGGACAGCCATGAACACTGAAGCTTTCTTT. The complete variable domain, with remaining parts taken from reference TRBV29-1 and TRBJ1-1, reads SAVISQKPSRDICQRGTSLTIQCQVDSQVTMMFWYRQQPGQSLTLIATANQGSEATYESGFVIDKFPISRPNLTFSTLTVSNMSPEDSSIYLCSVEWGTAMNTEAFFGQGTRLTVV.

The gene calls are TRBV4-1 and TRBJ2-2; 11 bases fit TRBD2. Unmatched junction bases numbered 6, after V lost 4 bases and J lost 5 bases. Germline V gene data show CDR1 as MGHRA and CDR2 as YSYEKL. The CDR3 totals 16 residues. The CDR3 region is CASSPRTSGSTGELFF. The DNA of the CDR3 is TGCGCCAGCAGCCCTCGTACTAGCGGGAGTACCGGGGAGCTGTTTTTT.

This clone appeared once. V usage is TRBV5-1 and J usage is TRBJ2-1, with 9 bases identical to TRBD2. The CDR3 spans 15 residues. In germline, CDR1 is SGHRS, CDR2 YFSETQ. The ends lost 0 bases at V and 6 bases at J; junction bases unmatched: 4. The CDR3 is CASSLVAGVPNEQFF. Here the CDR3 DNA reads TGCGCCAGCAGCTTGGTAGCGGGGGTCCCCAATGAGCAGTTCTTC.

This clone was seen only a few times. The V call is TRBV7-3, the J call TRBJ2-7; 13 nucleotides line up with TRBD2. The germline gives CDR1 SGHTA, CDR2 FQGTGA. The CDR3 runs 15 residues. Germline trimming cut 5 bases from V and 5 bases from J; bases unmatched to any gene: 6. As DNA, the CDR3 is TGTGCCAGCAGCCCTGGACTAGCGGGAGCTCACGAGCAGTACTTC. Residues: CASSPGLAGAHEQYF.

This clone occurred a few times. The J gene is TRBJ2-3, the V gene TRBV2; D is unresolved. The CDR3 runs 11 residues. The germline gives CDR1 SNHLY, CDR2 FYNNEI. Trimming took 7 bases from V and 12 from J, leaving 14 bases between them. The CDR3 DNA is TGTGCCAGCACTATCGGAGTAGGACAGTATTTT. It is translated as CASTIGVGQYF.

The rearrangement joins TRBV28 to TRBJ2-7; 9 nucleotides agree with TRBD1. J lost 5 bases, V lost 3 bases, and 8 bases had no gene match. The CDR3 is 15 residues long. Germline values: CDR1 MDHEN, CDR2 SYDVKM. As DNA, the CDR3 is TGTGCCAGCAGTTTCGGGGGACAGGGTCACGACGAGCAGTACTTC. Translated, it gives CASSFGGQGHDEQYF.

This clone was picked up a small number of times. The chain uses TRBV4-2 and TRBJ1-6, with 7 bases that match TRBD1. The J segment lost 10 bases and the V segment lost 1 base, leaving 10 bases of the junction unmatched. Germline lookup yields CDR1 LGHNA and CDR2 YNFKEQ. CDR3 length: 16 residues. CDR3 nucleotide sequence: TGTGCCAGCAGCCAAGGATCCCAGCAGGGGGAATCACCCCTCCACTTT. Translating gives CASSQGSQQGESPLHF.

This clone was seen only a few times. At one of its ends the junction is not consistent with the germline gene, which may arise from a read error. This chain uses TRBV23-1 with TRBJ2-7; D might be TRBD1 (6 bases). TRBV23-1 is an open reading frame whose function is uncertain. CDR3 length: 11 amino acids. The CDR3 nucleotides read TGCGCCAGCAGTCGACGGGACACCGGCCTCTTC. Protein sequence: CASSRRDTGLF.

In this sample, this clone turned up a few times. CDR3 coding DNA: TGTGCCAGCAGTGCCCAGGGAACTGGCTACACCTTC. Protein product: CASSAQGTGYTF. V is TRBV28 and J is TRBJ1-2, with D perhaps matching TRBD1 (5 bases). Between the trimmed V and J ends, which lost 5 bases and 7 bases, there was a span of 11 bases. Germline V gene sequence: CDR1 MDHEN, CDR2 SYDVKM. CDR3 length equals 12 residues.

The chain recombines TRBV20-1 with TRBJ2-7; tentative D call: TRBD1 (6 bases). CDR3 length: 11 amino acids. V was shortened by 2 bases and J by 6 bases, with 8 bases between the two germline ends. CDR1 and CDR2 from the germline V gene are DFQATT and SNEGSKA (reference sequence). CDR3 residues: CSARQDSEQYF. CDR3 coding DNA: TGCAGTGCTAGACAGGACAGCGAGCAGTACTTC.

This clone has a handful of counts. This sequence joins TRBV7-2 and TRBJ2-7, with D possibly TRBD2 on 6 matching bases. The length of the CDR3 is 14 residues. V was shortened by 1 base and J by 3 bases, with 10 bases between the two germline ends. CDR1 SGHTA and CDR2 FQGNSA come from the germline V gene. CDR3 nucleotide sequence: TGTGCCAGCAGCTTAGAGGAGGGGAACTACGAGCAGTACTTC. Its translation: CASSLEEGNYEQYF.

The chain carries TRBV4-1 and TRBJ2-2; tentative D call: TRBD2 (5 bases). The V gene lost 0 bases and the J gene lost 7 bases, with 9 bases spanning the gap. Germline-derived CDR1 and CDR2 are MGHRA and YSYEKL. This CDR3 spans 14 amino acids. CDR3 nucleotide sequence: TGCGCCAGCAGCCAAGATCGGGGAATCGGGGAGCTGTTTTTT. This sequence encodes CASSQDRGIGELFF.

This clone occurred a few times. This chain links TRBV7-2 with TRBJ2-7, with D unclear. V lost 1 base, J lost 1 base, and 8 bases lay in between. This CDR3 region has 14 residues. Germline V CDR1 and CDR2: SGHTA, FQGNSA. Here the CDR3 DNA reads TGTGCCAGCAGCTTAGGTGGGCCATCCTACGAGCAGTACTTC. The encoded protein is CASSLGGPSYEQYF.

In its sample, this clone was seen a few times. The J gene is TRBJ1-1, the V gene TRBV15, with no clear D. The CDR3 covers 16 residues. The germline V gene has CDR1 LNHNV and CDR2 YYDKDF (reference sequence). V lost 0 bases and J lost 2, with 13 bases in between. As DNA, the CDR3 is TGTGCCACCAGCAGAGATCCGCGGGGTTCTAACACTGAAGCTTTCTTT. Translating gives CATSRDPRGSNTEAFF. Full variable domain (outside the CDR3, taken from reference TRBV15 and TRBJ1-1): DAMVIQNPRYQVTQFGKPVTLSCSQTLNHNVMYWYQQKSSQAPKLLFHYYDKDFNNEADTPDNFQSRRPNTSFCFLDIRSPGLGDTAMYLCATSRDPRGSNTEAFFGQGTRLTVV.

The CDR3 protein is CASAPQANTEAFF. Here the CDR3 DNA reads TGTGCCAGCGCCCCGCAGGCTAACACTGAAGCTTTCTTT. The chain is built from TRBV7-3 and TRBJ1-1; D is undetermined. V lost 8 bases to trimming and J lost 2 bases, with 12 bases between them. Germline lookup yields CDR1 SGHTA and CDR2 FQGTGA. The CDR3 has 13 residues.

The V and J genes are TRBV9 and TRBJ1-4; D might be TRBD1 (6 bases). With 0 bases removed from V and 5 bases from J, the gap between germline ends came to 11 bases. The CDR3 consists of 15 residues. Per germline, CDR1 SGDLS and CDR2 YYNGEE. The CDR3 DNA follows: TGTGCCAGCAGCGTAGGCAGGGACACCAATGAAAAACTGTTTTTT. Translating gives CASSVGRDTNEKLFF.

This clone was observed a handful of times. The chain is built from TRBV29-1 and TRBJ1-1; TRBD1 is a possible D gene (6 bases). Between the trimmed V and J ends, which lost 6 bases and 6 bases, there was a span of 17 bases. Per the germline V gene, CDR1 is SQVTM and CDR2 is ANQGSEA. The CDR3 is 13 residues long. The CDR3 loop reads CSVALQGEPEAFF. CDR3 nucleotides: TGCAGCGTGGCCCTACAGGGTGAGCCTGAAGCTTTCTTT.

This chain connects TRBV9 to TRBJ1-1; a weak D match, TRBD1 (6 bases). The germline V gene has CDR1 SGDLS and CDR2 YYNGEE. This CDR3 contains 16 residues. Trimming stripped 0 bases from V and 6 bases from J, with 18 bases between. This chain's CDR3 is CASSVDTGKGLAEAFF. The CDR3 coding sequence is TGTGCCAGCAGCGTAGATACAGGGAAGGGGCTGGCTGAAGCTTTCTTT. The whole variable domain, filled in from reference TRBV9 and TRBJ1-1, reads DSGVTQTPKHLITATGQRVTLRCSPRSGDLSVYWYQQSLDQGLQFLIQYYNGEERAKGNILERFSAQQFPDLHSELNLSSLELGDSALYFCASSVDTGKGLAEAFFGQGTRLTVV.

The V and J genes are TRBV6-6 and TRBJ2-5; 10 nucleotides agree with TRBD2. Germline lookup yields CDR1 MNHNY and CDR2 SVGAGI (reference sequence). This CDR3 is 15 amino acids long. Germline trimming cut 4 bases from V and 5 bases from J; bases unmatched to any gene: 7. The chain's CDR3 is CASSSSGGYYETQYF. Written as DNA, the CDR3 is TGTGCCAGCAGTTCTAGCGGGGGTTATTATGAGACCCAGTACTTC.

The chain combines TRBV2 with TRBJ2-7; TRBD1 might be the D (5 bases). CDR1 is SNHLY, CDR2 FYNNEI, per germline. Trimming removed 7 bases at V and 2 bases at J, with 15 bases between. This CDR3 comprises 14 residues. The CDR3: CASKETETPYEQYF. The CDR3, as DNA: TGTGCCAGCAAAGAGACAGAAACTCCCTACGAGCAGTACTTC. Combining the CDR3 with reference TRBV2 and TRBJ2-7 gives the whole variable domain EPEVTQTPSHQVTQMGQEVILRCVPISNHLYFYWYRQILGQKVEFLVSFYNNEISEKSEIFDDQFSVERPDGSNFTLKIRSTKLEDSAMYFCASKETETPYEQYFGPGTRLTVT.

The chain employs TRBV7-2 and TRBJ2-1; D is unclear. Trimming cost V 5 bases and J 6 bases, with 5 bases left between them. The CDR3 loop spans 11 amino acids. Germline-derived CDR1 and CDR2 are SGHTA and FQGNSA. CDR3 nucleotide sequence: TGTGCCAGCAGCCCGGGCAATGAGCAGTTCTTC. The encoded protein is CASSPGNEQFF.

The rearrangement joins TRBV7-2 to TRBJ2-1; possible D gene TRBD2, 5 bases. This CDR3 contains 13 residues. The germline V and J ends were trimmed by 7 bases and 6 bases, with 13 bases remaining between them. CDR1 is SGHTA, CDR2 FQGNSA, per germline. The CDR3, as DNA: TGTGCCAGCACCATCCTAGCAGGCAATGAGCAGTTCTTC. Translating gives CASTILAGNEQFF.

This clone came up a few times. This chain uses TRBV28 with TRBJ1-2, with 7 bases fitting TRBD1. The germline V gene has CDR1 MDHEN and CDR2 SYDVKM. V trimming: 4 bases; J trimming: 5 bases; junction bases outside the gene matches: 7. The CDR3 totals 14 residues. CDR3 nucleotides: TGTGCCAGCAGTTCCGGCCGGGACAGATATGGCTACACCTTC. It encodes CASSSGRDRYGYTF.

This clone has just a few counts. This rearrangement joins TRBV4-1 to TRBJ1-5; possibly TRBD1 for D (5 bases). The length of the CDR3 is 14 residues. Per the germline V gene, CDR1 is MGHRA and CDR2 is YSYEKL. V was trimmed by 1 base and J by 7 bases, leaving 11 bases between them. The CDR3 loop reads CASSQGTGPQPQHF. DNA of the CDR3: TGCGCCAGCAGCCAAGGAACAGGACCGCAGCCCCAGCATTTT.